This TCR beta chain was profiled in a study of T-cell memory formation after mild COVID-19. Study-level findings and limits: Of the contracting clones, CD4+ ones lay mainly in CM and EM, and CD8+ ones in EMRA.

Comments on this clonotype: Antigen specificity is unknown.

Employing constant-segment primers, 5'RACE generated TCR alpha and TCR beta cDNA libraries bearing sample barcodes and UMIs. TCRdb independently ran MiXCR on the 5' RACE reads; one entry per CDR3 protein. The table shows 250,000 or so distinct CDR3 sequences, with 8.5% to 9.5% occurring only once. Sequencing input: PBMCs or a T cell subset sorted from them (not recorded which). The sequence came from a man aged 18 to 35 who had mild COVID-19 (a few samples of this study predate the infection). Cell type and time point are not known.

In DNA form, the CDR3 reads TGTGCCAGCAGCTTAGAGGTTGGGGGAACCTACGAGCAGTACTTC. Protein sequence: CASSLEVGGTYEQYF. This rearrangement joins TRBV7-9 to TRBJ2-7; D might be TRBD1 or TRBD2, each matching 5 bases. The germline V gene has CDR1 SEHNR and CDR2 FQNEAQ (reference sequence). Trimming removed 1 base at V and 2 bases at J, with 12 bases between. The CDR3 is made up of 15 amino acids. Together with reference TRBV7-9 and TRBJ2-7, the CDR3 gives the full variable domain: DTGVSQNPRHKITKRGQNVTFRCDPISEHNRLYWYRQTLGQGPEFLTYFQNEAQLEKSRLLSDRFSAERPKGSFSTLEIQRTEQGDSAMYLCASSLEVGGTYEQYFGPGTRLTVT.